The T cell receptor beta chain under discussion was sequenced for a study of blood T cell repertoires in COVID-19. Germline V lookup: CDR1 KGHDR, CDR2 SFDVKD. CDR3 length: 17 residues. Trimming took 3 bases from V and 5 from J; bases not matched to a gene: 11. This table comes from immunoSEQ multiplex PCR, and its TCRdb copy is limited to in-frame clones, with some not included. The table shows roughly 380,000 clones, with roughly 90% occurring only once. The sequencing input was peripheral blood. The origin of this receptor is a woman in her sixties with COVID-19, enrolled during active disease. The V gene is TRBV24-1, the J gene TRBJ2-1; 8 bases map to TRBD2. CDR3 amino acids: CATSDPGRGRGDNEQFF. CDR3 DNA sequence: TGTGCCACCAGTGATCCTGGACGAGGGCGGGGGGACAATGAGCAGTTCTTC.